The 23 T cell receptor beta chains given below trace back to one sample, sequenced in a study of blood T cell repertoires in COVID-19. Method: immunoSEQ multiplex PCR; TCRdb's copy keeps in-frame clones and lacks some. The sample holds tens of thousands of clones, less than 90% seen once. The material sequenced was peripheral blood. The receptors here all came from a human donor in a cohort sampled during active COVID-19.

V gene TRBV30 combines with J gene TRBJ1-2; maybe TRBD1 (5 bases). The CDR3 is made up of 15 amino acids. In germline, CDR1 is GTSNPN, CDR2 SVGIG (reference sequence). V lost 3 bases to trimming and J lost 2 bases, with 16 bases between them. The CDR3 nucleotides are TGTGCCTGGAGGCCCCTAGTAGGGGTCAACTATGGCTACACCTTC. Amino acids: CAWRPLVGVNYGYTF.

The chain uses TRBV5-6 and TRBJ2-7, with a tentative D call TRBD1 (5 bases). This CDR3 comprises 13 residues. V lost 2 bases and J 5 bases, leaving 11 bases between the germline ends. Germline loops: CDR1 SGHDT, CDR2 YYEEEE. CDR3 protein: CASSLVVRDEQYF. CDR3 in DNA: TGTGCCAGCAGCTTAGTGGTCAGGGACGAGCAGTACTTC.

The chain joins TRBV6-5 to TRBJ1-1, with a possible D match to TRBD1 (5 bases). Trimming left V 7 bases short and J 1 base short, with 10 bases between. The CDR3 is 13 residues long. Germline V gene data show CDR1 as MNHEY and CDR2 as SVGAGI. For the CDR3, the DNA is TGTGCCAGCAATCTCAGGGAGAACACTGAAGCTTTCTTT. Translating it yields CASNLRENTEAFF.

This clone was detected once. J is TRBJ2-5 and V is TRBV19; maybe TRBD1 (5 bases). The CDR3 contains 13 residues. Trimming took off 5 bases at V and 4 bases at J, with 11 bases between the two ends. CDR1 and CDR2 (germline): LNHDA, SQIVND (reference sequence). The CDR3 nucleotides are TGTGCCAGTAGTGGACAAGAGCGAGAGACCCAGTACTTC. As protein: CASSGQERETQYF.

In this sample, this clone turned up once. Written as DNA, the CDR3 is TGTGCCAGCAGCTTGGGGACAGGAGCTTATAGCAATCAGCCCCAGCATTTT. Translating gives CASSLGTGAYSNQPQHF. This chain joins TRBV7-8 and TRBJ1-5; TRBD1 matches at 8 bases. V lost 3 bases, J lost 0 bases, and 7 bases stayed unmatched. Per the germline V gene, CDR1 is SGHVS and CDR2 is FQNEAQ. This CDR3 has 17 amino acids.

The chain combines TRBV9 with TRBJ1-5; D remains unclear. Trimming cost V 2 bases and J 6 bases, with 15 bases left between them. The CDR3 is 15 residues long. The germline V gene encodes CDR1 SGDLS and CDR2 YYNGEE. The CDR3 nucleotides read TGTGCCAGCAGCGTGCAGGATCTCCCTGGTCAGCCCCAGCATTTT. It specifies CASSVQDLPGQPQHF.

The V and J genes are TRBV7-2 and TRBJ1-2; no firm D call. Per the germline V gene, CDR1 is SGHTA and CDR2 is FQGNSA. CDR3 length: 12 amino acids. V was trimmed by 2 bases and J by 4 bases, leaving 5 bases between them. Here the CDR3 DNA reads TGTGCCAGCAGCTTAAGGAGCTATGGCTACACCTTC. Its protein is CASSLRSYGYTF.

The rearrangement links TRBV7-9 to TRBJ1-4; the D gene is possibly TRBD1 (5 bases). Germline lookup yields CDR1 SEHNR and CDR2 FQNEAQ (reference sequence). Trimming took off 6 bases at V and 2 bases at J, with 13 bases between the two ends. The CDR3 runs to 15 residues. Written as DNA, the CDR3 is TGTGCCAGCAGTTCAGGGTTCGGGACTAATGAAAAACTGTTTTTT. Translating it yields CASSSGFGTNEKLFF.

V usage is TRBV19 and J usage is TRBJ2-1; possible D gene TRBD2, 6 bases. The germline V gene has CDR1 LNHDA and CDR2 SQIVND (reference sequence). The CDR3 extends over 14 amino acids. V was cut by 10 bases and J by 0 bases, with 13 bases left in between. The CDR3 DNA follows: TGTGCCACCCGAGCGGGTGACTCCTACAATGAGCAGTTCTTC. Translated: CATRAGDSYNEQFF.

This clone was seen more than once but under ten times. The J gene is TRBJ2-7, the V gene TRBV11-2; TRBD1 might be the D (5 bases). The V end was cut by 4 bases, the J end by 5 bases, with 12 bases between. Germline CDR1 is SGHAT and CDR2 is FQNNGV. This CDR3 spans 13 amino acids. The CDR3 bases are TGTGCCAGCAGCTCAGTCCCAGGGCACGAGCAGTACTTC. This codes for CASSSVPGHEQYF.

J is TRBJ1-5 and V is TRBV19; 7 nucleotides match TRBD1. With 3 bases clipped from V and 5 bases from J, the junction kept 7 bases outside the gene matches. The germline gives CDR1 LNHDA, CDR2 SQIVND (reference sequence). The CDR3 spans 15 residues. The CDR3 nucleotides are TGTGCCAGTAGTATCCAGACAGGGCCTTATCAGCCCCAGCATTTT. Protein: CASSIQTGPYQPQHF.

V is TRBV7-2 and J is TRBJ1-3; 9 bases match TRBD1. CDR1 is SGHTA and CDR2 is FQGNSA in the germline V gene. The trim removed 3 bases at V and 1 base at J, leaving 4 bases unmatched. This CDR3 has 16 residues. This CDR3 is CASSFDRGRSGNTIYF. CDR3 coding DNA: TGTGCCAGCAGCTTCGACAGGGGGAGGTCTGGAAACACCATATATTTT.

V usage is TRBV24-1 and J usage is TRBJ1-4; 9 bases map to TRBD1. Germline V gives CDR1 KGHDR, CDR2 SFDVKD. The CDR3 length is 14 residues. V gave up 10 bases and J gave up 6 bases; unmatched junction bases: 8. CDR3 residues: CATEPRTGDEKLFF. The CDR3 DNA sequence: TGTGCCACGGAGCCCAGGACAGGGGATGAAAAACTGTTTTTT.

This clone was counted only a few times. This chain links TRBV5-1 with TRBJ2-7; the D is unclear. Germline V gene sequence: CDR1 SGHRS, CDR2 YFSETQ. This CDR3 has 12 amino acids. Trimming took 0 bases from V and 4 from J, leaving 5 bases between them. The CDR3 reads CASSLGVYEQYF. The CDR3 DNA follows: TGCGCCAGCAGCTTGGGAGTATACGAGCAGTACTTC.

The chain is built from TRBV28 and TRBJ2-7; 10 bases are shared with TRBD1. J lost 6 bases, V lost 2 bases, and 1 base had no gene match. The CDR3 has 13 amino acids. The germline gives CDR1 MDHEN, CDR2 SYDVKM. In DNA form, the CDR3 reads TGTGCCAGCAGTTTAAGGGACAGGGGCGAGCAGTACTTC. It translates to CASSLRDRGEQYF. Filled out from reference TRBV28 and TRBJ2-7, the complete variable domain reads DVKVTQSSRYLVKRTGEKVFLECVQDMDHENMFWYRQDPGLGLRLIYFSYDVKMKEKGDIPEGYSVSREKKERFSLILESASTNQTSMYLCASSLRDRGEQYFGPGTRLTVT.

The chain joins TRBV7-2 to TRBJ2-2, with 11 bases lining up with TRBD1. The CDR3 is 15 residues long. V trimming: 5 bases; J trimming: 3 bases; junction bases outside the gene matches: 2. Germline-derived CDR1 and CDR2 are SGHTA and FQGNSA. The CDR3 here is CASSADRGHTGELFF. The CDR3 bases are TGTGCCAGCAGCGCGGACAGGGGGCACACCGGGGAGCTGTTTTTT.

This chain connects TRBV7-9 to TRBJ2-7, with 12 positions matching TRBD2. The CDR3 extends over 13 amino acids. V gave up 8 bases and J gave up 2 bases; unmatched junction bases: 1. The germline V gene encodes CDR1 SEHNR and CDR2 FQNEAQ (reference sequence). This CDR3 is CASRLAGAYEQYF. CDR3 nucleotides: TGTGCCAGCCGACTAGCGGGAGCCTACGAGCAGTACTTC.

The V call is TRBV6-4, the J call TRBJ1-6; possible D gene TRBD1, 5 bases. Trimming removed 8 bases from V and 6 bases from J, with 11 bases in between. CDR3 length equals 13 residues. Germline V gene data show CDR1 as MRHNA and CDR2 as SNTAGT. CDR3 sequence (DNA): TGTGCCAGCGGTAGGGGTGGTAATTCACCCCTCCACTTT. Its protein product is CASGRGGNSPLHF.

In its sample, this clone was seen once. One junction end does not reproduce the germline sequence, and a read error may be involved. The CDR3 spells CASNQAGAHYEQYF. In DNA form, the CDR3 reads TGTGCCAGCAACCAAGCGGGAGCCCACTACGAGCAGTACTTC. The V and J genes are TRBV3-1 (or the pseudogene TRBV3-2) and TRBJ2-7; 8 nucleotides agree with TRBD2. CDR1 and CDR2 (germline): LGHDT, YNNKEL (reference sequence). The CDR3 sequence is 14 residues long.

This clone was seen only a few times. The chain has TRBV10-1 and TRBJ1-2; D not resolved. Germline CDR1 and CDR2: WNHNN and SYGVQD (reference sequence). Trimming took 8 bases from V and 6 from J, leaving 13 bases between them. The length of the CDR3 is 12 residues. CDR3 sequence: CASGGRLDGYTF. DNA for the CDR3: TGCGCCAGCGGAGGGAGATTGGATGGCTACACCTTC.

The chain links TRBV6-5 to TRBJ1-2; 7 bases line up with TRBD1. CDR1 and CDR2 from the germline V gene are MNHEY and SVGAGI. The CDR3 extends over 14 amino acids. V trimming: 6 bases; J trimming: 3 bases; junction bases outside the gene matches: 7. The CDR3 nucleotides read TGTGCCAGCAGAGACCGGGACAGCTACTATGGCTACACCTTC. It is translated as CASRDRDSYYGYTF.

This chain uses TRBV2 with TRBJ2-5; D uncertain. V lost 2 bases to trimming and J lost 3 bases, with 7 bases between them. Germline assignment: CDR1 SNHLY and CDR2 FYNNEI. The CDR3 contains 13 residues. The CDR3 sequence: CASSEYEKETQYF. The DNA for the CDR3 is TGTGCCAGCAGTGAATACGAGAAAGAGACCCAGTACTTC.

The chain has TRBV6-5 and TRBJ1-5; 12 bases are a match to TRBD1. The germline V gene encodes CDR1 MNHEY and CDR2 SVGAGI. The junction had 2 bases not matched to a gene; V was cut back by 6 bases and J by 5 bases. The CDR3 contains 14 residues. The CDR3 DNA reads as TGTGCCAGCAGGGGACAGGGGGCATATCAGCCCCAGCATTTT. Protein product: CASRGQGAYQPQHF.